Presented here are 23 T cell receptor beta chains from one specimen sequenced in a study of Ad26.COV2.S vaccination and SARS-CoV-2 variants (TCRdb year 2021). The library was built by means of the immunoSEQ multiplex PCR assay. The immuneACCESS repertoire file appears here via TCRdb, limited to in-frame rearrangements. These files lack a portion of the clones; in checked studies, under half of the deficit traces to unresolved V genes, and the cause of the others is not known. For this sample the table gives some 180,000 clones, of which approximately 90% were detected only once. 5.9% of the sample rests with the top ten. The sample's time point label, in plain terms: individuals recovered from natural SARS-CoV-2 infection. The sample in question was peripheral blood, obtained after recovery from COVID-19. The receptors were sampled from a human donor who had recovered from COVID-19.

This chain's CDR3 is CASSFLAGCEQYF. The CDR3 DNA reads as TGTGCCAGCAGCTTTCTGGCAGGGTGCGAGCAGTACTTC. The chain recombines TRBV5-4 with TRBJ2-7; a weak D match, TRBD1 (5 bases). The length of the CDR3 is 13 residues. Germline V gene lookup returns CDR1 SGHNT and CDR2 YYREEE (reference sequence). V lost 2 bases and J lost 6, with 12 bases in between.

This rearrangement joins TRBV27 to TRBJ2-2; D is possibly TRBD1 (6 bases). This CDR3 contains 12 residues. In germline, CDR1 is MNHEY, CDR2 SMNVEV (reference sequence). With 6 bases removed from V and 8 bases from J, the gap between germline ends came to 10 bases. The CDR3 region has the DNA TGTGCCAGCAGGGTAGGGGGTGGGGAGCTGTTTTTT. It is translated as CASRVGGGELFF.

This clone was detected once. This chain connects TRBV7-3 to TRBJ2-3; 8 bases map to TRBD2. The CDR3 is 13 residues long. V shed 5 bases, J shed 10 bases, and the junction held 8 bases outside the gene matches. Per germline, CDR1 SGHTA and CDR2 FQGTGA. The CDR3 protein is CASSRVGAGAQYF. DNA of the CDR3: TGTGCCAGCAGCAGGGTAGGAGCGGGAGCGCAGTATTTT.

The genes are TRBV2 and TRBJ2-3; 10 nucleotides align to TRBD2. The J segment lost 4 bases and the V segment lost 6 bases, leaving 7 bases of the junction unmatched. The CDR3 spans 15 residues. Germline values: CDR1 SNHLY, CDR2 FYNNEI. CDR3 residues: CASRKGLAGADTQYF. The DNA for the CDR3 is TGTGCCAGCAGGAAGGGGCTAGCGGGAGCAGATACGCAGTATTTT.

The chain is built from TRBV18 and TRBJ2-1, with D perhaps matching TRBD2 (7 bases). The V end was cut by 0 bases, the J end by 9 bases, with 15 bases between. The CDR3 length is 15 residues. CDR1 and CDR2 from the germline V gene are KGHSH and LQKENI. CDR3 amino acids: CASSPPPIGGAEQFF. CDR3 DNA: TGTGCCAGCTCACCACCTCCTATTGGGGGGGCTGAGCAGTTCTTC.

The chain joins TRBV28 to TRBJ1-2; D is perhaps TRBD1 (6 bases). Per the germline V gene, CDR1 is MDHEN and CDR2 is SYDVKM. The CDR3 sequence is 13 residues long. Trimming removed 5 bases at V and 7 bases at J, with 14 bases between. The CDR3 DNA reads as TGTGCCAGCAGTGGGGACAATTTCCCTGGCTACACCTTC. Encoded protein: CASSGDNFPGYTF.

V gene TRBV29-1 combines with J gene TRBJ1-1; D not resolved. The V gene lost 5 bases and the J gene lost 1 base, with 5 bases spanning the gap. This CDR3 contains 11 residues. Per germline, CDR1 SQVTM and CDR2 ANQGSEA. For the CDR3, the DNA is TGCAGCGTTAACAAGAACACTGAAGCTTTCTTT. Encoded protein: CSVNKNTEAFF. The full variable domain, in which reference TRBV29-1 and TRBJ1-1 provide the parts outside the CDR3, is SAVISQKPSRDICQRGTSLTIQCQVDSQVTMMFWYRQQPGQSLTLIATANQGSEATYESGFVIDKFPISRPNLTFSTLTVSNMSPEDSSIYLCSVNKNTEAFFGQGTRLTVV.

CDR3 sequence reads: CASSLASRQETQYF. The CDR3 DNA follows: TGTGCCAGCAGCTTGGCCAGTAGACAAGAGACCCAGTACTTC. The chain carries TRBV5-5 and TRBJ2-5, with D uncertain. The V and J ends lost 0 bases and 2 bases respectively, with 8 bases between them. CDR1 is SGHKS, CDR2 YYEKEE, per germline (reference sequence). The CDR3 extends over 14 amino acids.

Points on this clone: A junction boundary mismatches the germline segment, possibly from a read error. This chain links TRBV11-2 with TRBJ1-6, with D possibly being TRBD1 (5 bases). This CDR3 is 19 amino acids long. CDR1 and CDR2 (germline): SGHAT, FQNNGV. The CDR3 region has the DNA TGTGCCAGCAGCTTAGATCGGGGACTTGGAGCCACCTACAATTCACCCCTCCACTTT. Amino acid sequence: CASSLDRGLGATYNSPLHF.

The CDR3 sequence is CASSLEKGRGPIYGYTF. In DNA, the CDR3 is TGTGCCAGCAGCTTAGAAAAAGGCAGGGGCCCTATCTATGGCTACACCTTC. The J gene is TRBJ1-2, the V gene TRBV7-6; TRBD1 is a possible D gene (6 bases). V lost 1 base, J lost 4 bases, and 19 bases lay in between. CDR1 and CDR2 from the germline V gene are SGHVS and FNYEAQ. The CDR3 consists of 17 residues.

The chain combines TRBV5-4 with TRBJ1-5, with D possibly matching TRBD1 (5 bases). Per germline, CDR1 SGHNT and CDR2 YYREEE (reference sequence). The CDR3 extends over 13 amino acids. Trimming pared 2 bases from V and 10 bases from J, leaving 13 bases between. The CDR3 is CASSLGGGIPQHF. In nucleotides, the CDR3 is TGTGCCAGCAGCTTAGGTGGGGGTATCCCCCAGCATTTT.

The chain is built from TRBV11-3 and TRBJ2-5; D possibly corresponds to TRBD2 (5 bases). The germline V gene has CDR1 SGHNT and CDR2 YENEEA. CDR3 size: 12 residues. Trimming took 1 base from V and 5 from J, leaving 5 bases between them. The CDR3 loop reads CASSLAGETQYF. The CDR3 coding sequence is TGTGCCAGCAGCTTAGCGGGGGAGACCCAGTACTTC. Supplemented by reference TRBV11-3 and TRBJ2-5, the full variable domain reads EAGVVQSPRYKIIEKKQPVAFWCNPISGHNTLYWYLQNLGQGPELLIRYENEEAVDDSQLPKDRFSAERLKGVDSTLKIQPAELGDSAVYLCASSLAGETQYFGPGTRLLVL.

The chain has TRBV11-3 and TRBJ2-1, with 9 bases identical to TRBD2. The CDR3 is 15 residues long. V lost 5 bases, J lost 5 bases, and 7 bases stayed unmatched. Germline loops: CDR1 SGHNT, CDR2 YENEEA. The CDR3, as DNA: TGTGCCAGCAGCCCCTCTAGCGGGGTGGACAATGAGCAGTTCTTC. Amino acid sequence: CASSPSSGVDNEQFF.

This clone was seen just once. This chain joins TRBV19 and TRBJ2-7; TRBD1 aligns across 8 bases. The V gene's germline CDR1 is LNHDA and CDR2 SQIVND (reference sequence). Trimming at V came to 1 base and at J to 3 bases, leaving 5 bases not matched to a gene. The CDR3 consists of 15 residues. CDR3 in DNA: TGTGCCAGTAGTATAGGGGGACAGGATGGCTACGAGCAGTACTTC. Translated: CASSIGGQDGYEQYF.

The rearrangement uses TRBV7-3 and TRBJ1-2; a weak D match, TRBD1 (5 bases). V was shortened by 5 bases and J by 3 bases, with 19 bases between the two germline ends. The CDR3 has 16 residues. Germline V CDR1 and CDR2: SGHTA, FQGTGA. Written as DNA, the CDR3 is TGTGCCAGCAGCCCAGGGTTGGGACTAGGGGACTATGGCTACACCTTC. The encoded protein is CASSPGLGLGDYGYTF.

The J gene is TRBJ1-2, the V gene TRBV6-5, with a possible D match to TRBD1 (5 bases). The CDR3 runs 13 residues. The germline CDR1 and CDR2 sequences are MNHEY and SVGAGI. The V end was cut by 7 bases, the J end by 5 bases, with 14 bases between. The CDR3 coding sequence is TGTGCCAGCATCCAGGGAGGAGGTTATGGCTACACCTTC. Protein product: CASIQGGGYGYTF.

The CDR3 loop is CASSLEGGLKEQFF. In DNA form, the CDR3 reads TGTGCCAGCAGCTTGGAGGGGGGGCTGAAGGAGCAGTTCTTC. This chain links TRBV11-3 with TRBJ2-1; D may be TRBD2 (7 bases). The CDR3 covers 14 residues. The V end was cut by 3 bases, the J end by 10 bases, with 16 bases between. In germline, CDR1 is SGHNT, CDR2 YENEEA.

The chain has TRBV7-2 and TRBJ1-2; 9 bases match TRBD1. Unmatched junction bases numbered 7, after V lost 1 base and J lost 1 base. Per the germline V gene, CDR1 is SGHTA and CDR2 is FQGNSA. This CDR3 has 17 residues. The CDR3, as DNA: TGTGCCAGCAGCTTAGTACAGGGGGCCGGATTTAACTATGGCTACACCTTC. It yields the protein CASSLVQGAGFNYGYTF.

The CDR3 DNA is TGTGCCAGCAGTTTGGTAGGGGGGCTCCAAGAGACCCAGTACTTC. This sequence encodes CASSLVGGLQETQYF. This chain links TRBV6-2 or TRBV6-3 with TRBJ2-5; D tentatively reads TRBD1 or TRBD2 (6 bases each). Trimming removed 4 bases from V and 1 base from J, with 13 bases in between. In germline, CDR1 is MNHEY, CDR2 SVGEGT. There are 15 residues in the CDR3.

The CDR3 DNA reads TGTGCCACCAGCAGAGATTTCGGACGGAGCAATCAGCCCCAGCATTTT. This encodes CATSRDFGRSNQPQHF. V usage is TRBV15 and J usage is TRBJ1-5; D is unresolved. CDR1 is LNHNV, CDR2 YYDKDF, per germline (reference sequence). V was trimmed by 0 bases and J by 1 base, leaving 10 bases between them. This CDR3 has 16 amino acids. Based on the CDR3 plus reference TRBV15 and TRBJ1-5, the full variable domain is DAMVIQNPRYQVTQFGKPVTLSCSQTLNHNVMYWYQQKSSQAPKLLFHYYDKDFNNEADTPDNFQSRRPNTSFCFLDIRSPGLGDTAMYLCATSRDFGRSNQPQHFGDGTRLSIL.

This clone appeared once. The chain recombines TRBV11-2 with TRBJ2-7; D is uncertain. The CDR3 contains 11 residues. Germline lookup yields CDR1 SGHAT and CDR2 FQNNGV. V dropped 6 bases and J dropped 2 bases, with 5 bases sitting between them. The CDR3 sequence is CASSFAYEQYF. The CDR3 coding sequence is TGTGCCAGCAGTTTCGCCTACGAGCAGTACTTC.

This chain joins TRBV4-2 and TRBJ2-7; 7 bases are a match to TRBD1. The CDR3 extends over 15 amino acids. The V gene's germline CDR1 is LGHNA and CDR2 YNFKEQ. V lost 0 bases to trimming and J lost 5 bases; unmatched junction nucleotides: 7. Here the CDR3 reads CASSQDQNRGDEQYF. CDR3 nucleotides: TGTGCCAGCAGCCAAGATCAGAACAGGGGAGACGAGCAGTACTTC.

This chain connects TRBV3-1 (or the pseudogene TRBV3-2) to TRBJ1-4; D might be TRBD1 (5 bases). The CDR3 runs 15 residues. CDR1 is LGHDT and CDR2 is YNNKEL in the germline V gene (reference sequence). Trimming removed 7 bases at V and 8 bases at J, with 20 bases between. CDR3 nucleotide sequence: TGTGCCAGCACCGAAGGGGCCTACTCGGGAGAAAAACTGTTTTTT. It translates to CASTEGAYSGEKLFF.